Below, 17 T cell receptor beta chains from the same sample are listed, as sequenced in a study of cytomegalovirus exposure and HLA in healthy donors. It was with 60 Vbeta and 13 Jbeta primers that the PCR ran. Sequenced by immunoSEQ multiplex PCR; TCRdb stores in-frame clones only, minus some. The top ten clones hold about 9.5% of a sample with 150,000 to 200,000 clones, approximately 80% of them seen once. The sample comprised PBMCs. The receptors derive from a man between 18 and 35 years old in good health and CMV-seropositive.

The chain has TRBV19 and TRBJ1-5; D is unclear. With 3 bases removed from V and 10 bases from J, the gap between germline ends came to 13 bases. From germline, CDR1 is LNHDA and CDR2 SQIVND (reference sequence). The CDR3 is 13 amino acids. The CDR3 here is CASSIMAVEPQHF. The CDR3 DNA follows: TGTGCCAGTAGTATTATGGCAGTTGAACCCCAGCATTTT. The variable domain in full, with the rest retrieved from reference TRBV19 and TRBJ1-5, is DGGITQSPKYLFRKEGQNVTLSCEQNLNHDAMYWYRQDPGQGLRLIYYSQIVNDFQKGDIAEGYSVSREKKESFPLTVTSAQKNPTAFYLCASSIMAVEPQHFGDGTRLSIL.

V is TRBV6-6 and J is TRBJ1-2; TRBD1 is a possible D gene (5 bases). There are 13 residues in the CDR3. V lost 5 bases and J lost 4, with 11 bases in between. CDR1 MNHNY and CDR2 SVGAGI come from the germline V gene (reference sequence). The DNA for the CDR3 is TGTGCCAGCAGTCCCAGCAGGGTCTATGGCTACACCTTC. Translated, it gives CASSPSRVYGYTF.

The V gene is TRBV9, the J gene TRBJ2-7; D is unresolved. V was shortened by 1 base and J by 5 bases, with 10 bases between the two germline ends. The CDR3 is 13 residues long. Germline V lookup: CDR1 SGDLS, CDR2 YYNGEE. The CDR3 protein is CASSVRSNHEQYF. The DNA of the CDR3 is TGTGCCAGCAGCGTAAGAAGCAATCACGAGCAGTACTTC.

The rearrangement joins TRBV19 to TRBJ1-1; 9 bases line up with TRBD1. This CDR3 region has 14 residues. Per the germline V gene, CDR1 is LNHDA and CDR2 is SQIVND (reference sequence). The junction had 6 bases not matched to a gene; V was cut back by 6 bases and J by 4 bases. CDR3 coding DNA: TGTGCCAGTAGACTACAGGGGGCAGGCACTGAAGCTTTCTTT. Translating gives CASRLQGAGTEAFF. The entire variable domain, with the rest obtained from reference TRBV19 and TRBJ1-1, is as follows: DGGITQSPKYLFRKEGQNVTLSCEQNLNHDAMYWYRQDPGQGLRLIYYSQIVNDFQKGDIAEGYSVSREKKESFPLTVTSAQKNPTAFYLCASRLQGAGTEAFFGQGTRLTVV.

The gene calls are TRBV14 and TRBJ2-7; 8 positions match TRBD1. Germline loops: CDR1 SGHDN, CDR2 FVKESK. The CDR3 spans 14 residues. The V segment lost 4 bases and the J segment 3 bases; nucleotides outside the gene matches: 5. This chain's CDR3 is CASSPGTGHYEQYF. Written as DNA, the CDR3 is TGTGCCAGCAGCCCGGGGACAGGTCACTACGAGCAGTACTTC.

The chain couples TRBV9 to TRBJ2-6, with 7 positions matching TRBD2. CDR1 SGDLS and CDR2 YYNGEE come from the germline V gene. The CDR3 consists of 16 residues. Trimming took 2 bases from V and 1 from J; bases not matched to a gene: 3. The CDR3 reads CASSVTSWSGANVLTF. In DNA form, the CDR3 reads TGTGCCAGCAGCGTGACTAGCTGGTCTGGGGCCAACGTCCTGACTTTC.

The V call is TRBV5-6, the J call TRBJ2-1, with D possibly being TRBD2 (7 bases). Trimming left V 0 bases short and J 3 bases short, with 13 bases between. Germline V gene data show CDR1 as SGHDT and CDR2 as YYEEEE. The CDR3 extends over 16 amino acids. The CDR3 loop reads CASSLEGGEVYNEQFF. CDR3 DNA sequence: TGTGCCAGCAGCTTGGAGGGGGGGGAGGTCTACAATGAGCAGTTCTTC.

This clone was counted between two and nine times. V gene TRBV18 combines with J gene TRBJ2-5, with 15 bases lining up with TRBD2. The CDR3 runs to 18 residues. Trimming took 8 bases from V and 0 from J; bases not matched to a gene: 10. Germline CDR1 and CDR2: KGHSH and LQKENI. The CDR3 sequence: CASEGTSGGSSYQETQYF. In nucleotides, the CDR3 is TGTGCCAGCGAGGGGACTAGCGGGGGGTCCTCGTACCAAGAGACCCAGTACTTC.

The chain uses TRBV19 and TRBJ2-5; 12 bases map to TRBD1. CDR1 and CDR2 (germline): LNHDA, SQIVND (reference sequence). V shed 1 base, J shed 6 bases, and the junction held 6 bases outside the gene matches. The CDR3 contains 16 residues. In DNA form, the CDR3 reads TGTGCCAGTAGTATAGTAGGGGGACAGGGGGCGAAGACCCAGTACTTC. It translates to CASSIVGGQGAKTQYF.

The genes are TRBV11-1 and TRBJ1-1; no definite D call. The CDR3 has 14 residues. In germline, CDR1 is SGHAT, CDR2 FQDESV (reference sequence). Trimming took off 3 bases at V and 1 base at J, with 9 bases between the two ends. CDR3 protein: CASSFVAENTEAFF. In DNA form, the CDR3 reads TGTGCCAGCAGCTTCGTGGCGGAGAACACTGAAGCTTTCTTT.

The rearrangement uses TRBV6-1 and TRBJ1-1, with no clear D. The CDR3 loop spans 13 amino acids. Germline lookup yields CDR1 MNHNS and CDR2 SASEGT. V dropped 6 bases and J dropped 1 base, with 9 bases sitting between them. CDR3 in DNA: TGTGCCAGCAGACCGACGGGGAACACTGAAGCTTTCTTT. This codes for CASRPTGNTEAFF.

This chain joins TRBV9 and TRBJ2-7, with D perhaps TRBD2 (6 bases). The CDR3 has 15 residues. Trimming shortened V by 0 bases and J by 2 bases, and 12 bases separated the two germline ends. Per germline, CDR1 SGDLS and CDR2 YYNGEE. DNA for the CDR3: TGTGCCAGCAGCGTAGCCGGGACTCGCCCCTACGAGCAGTACTTC. Translation: CASSVAGTRPYEQYF.

In regard to this clone: Other DNA variants within this sample encode the same CDR3. The chain joins TRBV5-1 to TRBJ1-1; D is ambiguous. The germline V gene has CDR1 SGHRS and CDR2 YFSETQ. The V gene lost 0 bases and the J gene lost 2 bases, with 5 bases spanning the gap. The CDR3 has 13 amino acids. The CDR3 region is CASSLALNTEAFF. CDR3 DNA sequence: TGCGCCAGCAGCTTGGCGTTAAACACTGAAGCTTTCTTT.

For this clone: An end of the junction differs from the germline gene, which may be a read error. This chain links TRBV7-9 with TRBJ2-7, with TRBD1 identical over 12 bases. The CDR3 has 18 residues. Per the germline V gene, CDR1 is SEHNR and CDR2 is FQNEAQ (reference sequence). Here the CDR3 DNA reads TGTTCCAGCAGCCGGGACAGGGGGCGCATTAGGATGTGGTACGAGCAGTACTTC. Its translation is CSSSRDRGRIRMWYEQYF.

This chain connects TRBV5-4 to TRBJ1-1; no definite D call. The CDR3 covers 13 residues. Germline CDR1 is SGHNT and CDR2 is YYREEE (reference sequence). The V and J ends lost 0 bases and 4 bases respectively, with 7 bases between them. DNA of the CDR3: TGTGCCAGCAGCTTGGGCGGGATCACTGAAGCTTTCTTT. It codes for CASSLGGITEAFF.

This clone was seen only a few times. The V gene is TRBV7-2, the J gene TRBJ2-7; 8 nucleotides agree with TRBD1. CDR1 is SGHTA and CDR2 is FQGNSA in the germline V gene. CDR3 length: 15 residues. V was pared by 5 bases and J by 1 base, with 7 bases of the junction left unmatched. The CDR3 sequence: CASSQMGQASYEQYF. The CDR3 DNA is TGTGCCAGCAGCCAAATGGGACAGGCGTCCTACGAGCAGTACTTC.

V and J are TRBV25-1 and TRBJ1-1; a possible D gene is TRBD1 (5 bases). Germline V gene data show CDR1 as MGHDK and CDR2 as SYGVNS. CDR3 size: 15 residues. Trimming left V 4 bases short and J 0 bases short, with 12 bases between. The CDR3: CASSVRVGLNTEAFF. In DNA form, the CDR3 reads TGTGCCAGCAGTGTCAGGGTGGGGTTGAACACTGAAGCTTTCTTT.